This T cell receptor beta chain was documented in a study of blood T cells in healthy people across ages. Study-wide context: About one barcoded beta molecule per two T cells was the capture yield of template switching.

Every participating donor contributed about 10 milliliters of peripheral blood through a draw. The study's findings and limits: TCR beta diversity tracked closely with naive T cell percentage. Estimates based on one million T cells were treated as lower bounds.

The use of a sample-barcoded 5' primer and a J-beta primer mix characterized a second PCR of roughly 6 to 11 cycles. TCRdb independently ran MiXCR on the 5' RACE reads; one entry per CDR3 protein. The data hold about 760,000 distinct CDR3 sequences, with more than 55% observed a single time. This clonotype showed up just a few times. Its specificity is not known. Per the germline V gene, CDR1 is MGHRA and CDR2 is YSYEKL. Germline trimming cut 0 bases from V and 5 bases from J; bases unmatched to any gene: 11. The CDR3 has 19 amino acids. Sequenced input: blood. The chain joins TRBV4-1 to TRBJ1-5; 12 nucleotides match TRBD1. This clonotype was sampled from a man aged 35 to 55 in good health. The CDR3 is CASSQDLGTGGSSYQPQHF. As DNA, the CDR3 is TGCGCCAGCAGCCAAGATCTTGGGACAGGGGGCTCTTCTTATCAGCCCCAGCATTTT.